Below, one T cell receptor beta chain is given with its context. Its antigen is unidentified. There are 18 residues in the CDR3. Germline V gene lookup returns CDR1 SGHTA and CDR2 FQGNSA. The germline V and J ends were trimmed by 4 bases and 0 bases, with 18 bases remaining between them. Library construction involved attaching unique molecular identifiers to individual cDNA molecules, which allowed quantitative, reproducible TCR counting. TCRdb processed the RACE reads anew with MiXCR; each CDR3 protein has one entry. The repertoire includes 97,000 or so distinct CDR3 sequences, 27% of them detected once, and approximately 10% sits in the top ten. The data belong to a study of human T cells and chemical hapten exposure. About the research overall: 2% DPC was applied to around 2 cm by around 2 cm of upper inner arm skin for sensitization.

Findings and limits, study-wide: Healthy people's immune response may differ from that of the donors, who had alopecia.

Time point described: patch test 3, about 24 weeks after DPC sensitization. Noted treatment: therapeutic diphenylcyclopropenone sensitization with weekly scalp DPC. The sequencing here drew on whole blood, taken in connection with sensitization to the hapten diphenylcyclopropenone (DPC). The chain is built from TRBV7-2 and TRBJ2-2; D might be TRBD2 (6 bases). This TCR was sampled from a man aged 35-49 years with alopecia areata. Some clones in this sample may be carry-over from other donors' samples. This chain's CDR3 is CASSSRSFAGTNTGELFF. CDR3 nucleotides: TGTGCCAGCAGCTCCCGTTCGTTCGCGGGAACGAACACCGGGGAGCTGTTTTTT.